The 13 T cell receptor beta chains presented below share a single source sample, sequenced in a study of OX40 agonist ivuxolimab in advanced cancers. Assay used: immunoSEQ multiplex PCR; TCRdb lists only in-frame clones, some missing. The profile shows under 95,000 clones, 91% of them singletons. The sequences come from CD4+ or CD8+ T cells sorted from blood, collected in a trial of the OX40 agonist ivuxolimab. The receptors originated from an adult with an advanced solid tumor such as melanoma, head and neck, liver or kidney cancer.

The chain recombines TRBV18 with TRBJ2-6; 9 bases fit TRBD1. The V gene end was trimmed by 1 base and the J gene end by 0 bases; junction bases not matched to a gene: 4. Germline CDR1 is KGHSH and CDR2 is LQKENI. CDR3 size: 18 residues. The CDR3 DNA reads as TGTGCCAGCTCACCACGGACAGGGGACGGCTCTGGGGCCAACGTCCTGACTTTC. It specifies CASSPRTGDGSGANVLTF.

The chain couples TRBV5-1 to TRBJ2-5; D may be TRBD2 (5 bases). Trimming cost V 6 bases and J 5 bases, with 17 bases left between them. Germline assignment: CDR1 SGHRS and CDR2 YFSETQ. The CDR3 spans 14 residues. The CDR3 protein is CASTTRASSETQYF. DNA of the CDR3: TGCGCCAGCACGACCCGGGCTAGCAGTGAGACCCAGTACTTC.

This clone came up a few times. The chain carries TRBV6-1 and TRBJ1-2, with no clear D. CDR1 and CDR2 (germline): MNHNS, SASEGT. Trimming took off 3 bases at V and 1 base at J, with 6 bases between the two ends. This CDR3 has 13 amino acids. This chain's CDR3 is CASSDPYNYGYTF. DNA of the CDR3: TGTGCCAGCAGTGACCCTTATAACTATGGCTACACCTTC.

This chain connects TRBV28 to TRBJ2-1; no clear D. Germline values: CDR1 MDHEN, CDR2 SYDVKM. This CDR3 spans 13 amino acids. Between the trimmed V and J ends, which lost 2 bases and 4 bases, there was a span of 6 bases. CDR3 in amino acids: CASSLVSYNEQFF. In nucleotides, the CDR3 is TGTGCCAGCAGTTTAGTTAGTTACAATGAGCAGTTCTTC. Full variable domain (missing parts from reference TRBV28 and TRBJ2-1): DVKVTQSSRYLVKRTGEKVFLECVQDMDHENMFWYRQDPGLGLRLIYFSYDVKMKEKGDIPEGYSVSREKKERFSLILESASTNQTSMYLCASSLVSYNEQFFGPGTRLTVL.

The chain combines TRBV27 with TRBJ2-7; perhaps TRBD2 as D (6 bases). The CDR3 is made up of 14 amino acids. The germline CDR1 and CDR2 sequences are MNHEY and SMNVEV (reference sequence). The V gene lost 3 bases and the J gene lost 3 bases, with 12 bases spanning the gap. The CDR3 loop reads CASSLEGRSYEQYF. CDR3 nucleotide sequence: TGTGCCAGCAGTTTGGAGGGACGGAGCTACGAGCAGTACTTC.

The V and J genes are TRBV28 and TRBJ1-3; TRBD1 matches at 7 bases. J lost 0 bases, V lost 6 bases, and 5 bases had no gene match. Germline lookup yields CDR1 MDHEN and CDR2 SYDVKM. The CDR3 length is 15 residues. This CDR3 is CASRPQGSSGNTIYF. Here the CDR3 DNA reads TGTGCCAGCAGGCCACAGGGGTCCTCTGGAAACACCATATATTTT.

This clone was counted between two and nine times. The chain recombines TRBV10-1 with TRBJ1-5, with D possibly TRBD1 on 5 matching bases. From germline, CDR1 is WNHNN and CDR2 SYGVQD (reference sequence). The CDR3 is 13 residues long. The V and J ends lost 3 bases and 4 bases respectively, with 7 bases between them. CDR3 DNA sequence: TGCGCCAGCAGTGATCAGGGAAATCAGCCCCAGCATTTT. It codes for CASSDQGNQPQHF.

The CDR3 DNA follows: TGTGCCTGGACAAAAACGGGTTCAATCCAAGAGACCCAGTACTTC. Translated, it gives CAWTKTGSIQETQYF. The chain links TRBV30 to TRBJ2-5; D not resolved. This CDR3 is built from 15 residues. Trimming took off 4 bases at V and 1 base at J, with 16 bases between the two ends. Germline lookup yields CDR1 GTSNPN and CDR2 SVGIG (reference sequence).

The genes are TRBV16 and TRBJ2-7, with no clear D. This CDR3 is built from 12 residues. CDR1 and CDR2 (germline): KGHSY, FQNENV. V lost 0 bases and J 11 bases, leaving 11 bases between the germline ends. Here the CDR3 reads CASSQSLAEEYF. For the CDR3, the DNA is TGTGCCAGCAGCCAATCGTTGGCTGAAGAGTACTTC.

A note on this clone: Germline is not matched at one junction end, which may reflect a read error. The chain has TRBV7-9 and TRBJ2-4, with unresolved D. This CDR3 spans 14 amino acids. Germline V gene lookup returns CDR1 SEHNR and CDR2 FQNEAQ (reference sequence). The CDR3 sequence: CASSHPGRKNIHYF. In DNA, the CDR3 is TGTGCCAGCAGCCACCCGGGTCGAAAAAACATTCATTACTTC.

V usage is TRBV27 and J usage is TRBJ2-5; 10 nucleotides align to TRBD1. The end of the DNA is better explained by TRBJ2-7, so the J call may be wrong. Germline CDR1 and CDR2: MNHEY and SMNVEV (reference sequence). The CDR3 covers 15 residues. The CDR3 region has the DNA TGTGCCAGCAGTCCGGACAGGGGGATTACGTACGAGCAGTACTTC. Translated: CASSPDRGITYEQYF.

The chain has TRBV4-3 and TRBJ1-5; TRBD1 agrees at 7 bases. The CDR3 sequence is 14 residues long. From germline, CDR1 is LGHNA and CDR2 YSLEER. The junction had 3 bases not matched to a gene; V was cut back by 2 bases and J by 5 bases. The CDR3 here is CASSQSGTDQPQHF. CDR3 DNA: TGCGCCAGCAGCCAATCGGGGACAGATCAGCCCCAGCATTTT.

The chain combines TRBV4-1 with TRBJ2-5; D gene uncertain. The J call may not be correct, given that the DNA end is closer to TRBJ2-7. This CDR3 comprises 15 residues. Germline V gene data show CDR1 as MGHRA and CDR2 as YSYEKL. CDR3 nucleotides: TGCGCCAGCAGCCGCGCCTCAGACTCGTTCTACGAGCAGTACTTC. Translation: CASSRASDSFYEQYF.